These 13 T cell receptor beta chains were sequenced from one sample in a study of blood T cell repertoires in COVID-19. Assay used: immunoSEQ multiplex PCR; TCRdb lists only in-frame clones, some missing. The table records under 250,000 clones, approximately 90% of them present only once. Input material: peripheral blood. These receptors were obtained from a man aged 55 to 70 with COVID-19, enrolled during active disease.

The chain employs TRBV13 and TRBJ2-4; 7 bases are shared with TRBD1. Germline loops: CDR1 PRHDT, CDR2 FYEKMQ (reference sequence). V trimming: 2 bases; J trimming: 5 bases; junction bases outside the gene matches: 9. This CDR3 has 16 amino acids. CDR3: CASSLRTGLSENIQYF. The CDR3 nucleotides read TGTGCCAGCAGCTTAAGGACAGGCCTTTCGGAAAACATTCAGTACTTC.

V usage is TRBV7-8 and J usage is TRBJ2-7; 11 bases line up with TRBD2. CDR1 and CDR2 (germline): SGHVS, FQNEAQ. The CDR3 is made up of 17 amino acids. J gave up 3 bases and V 5 bases, and 12 bases lay outside the gene matches. The CDR3 reads CASSTHRASGGFYEQYF. DNA for the CDR3: TGTGCCAGCAGCACCCACCGGGCTAGCGGGGGGTTCTACGAGCAGTACTTC.

The J gene is TRBJ2-7, the V gene TRBV28; TRBD1 aligns across 10 bases. CDR3 length equals 15 residues. From germline, CDR1 is MDHEN and CDR2 SYDVKM. V shed 2 bases and J 3 bases; nucleotides not matched to a gene: 4. In DNA, the CDR3 is TGTGCCAGCAGTTTAGGCGGGACAGGGGACTACGAGCAGTACTTC. It is translated as CASSLGGTGDYEQYF.

The chain couples TRBV28 to TRBJ1-5, with D unresolved. Trimming shortened V by 6 bases and J by 0 bases, and 12 bases separated the two germline ends. This CDR3 contains 15 residues. Germline loops: CDR1 MDHEN, CDR2 SYDVKM. CDR3 nucleotide sequence: TGTGCCAGCAGGGGCCGTCCCTTTAGCAATCAGCCCCAGCATTTT. It encodes CASRGRPFSNQPQHF.

This rearrangement joins TRBV7-2 to TRBJ2-2; TRBD2 matches at 13 bases. The V and J ends lost 5 bases and 5 bases, in that order; junction bases with no gene match: 5. Germline loops: CDR1 SGHTA, CDR2 FQGNSA. The CDR3 is made up of 16 amino acids. For the CDR3, the DNA is TGTGCCAGCAGCCTTATGACTAGCGGGAGGACCGGGGAGCTGTTTTTT. Translation: CASSLMTSGRTGELFF.

This sequence joins TRBV5-1 and TRBJ2-1, with D possibly TRBD1 on 6 matching bases. This CDR3 is built from 16 residues. Germline loops: CDR1 SGHRS, CDR2 YFSETQ. Between the trimmed V and J ends, which lost 1 base and 0 bases, there was a span of 11 bases. In DNA, the CDR3 is TGCGCCAGCAGCTTGACGCTGGACAGCTCCTACAATGAGCAGTTCTTC. This sequence encodes CASSLTLDSSYNEQFF.

The CDR3 DNA reads as TGCGCCAGCAGACAGAGCAATCAGCCCCAGCATTTT. Translated, it gives CASRQSNQPQHF. V gene TRBV5-1 combines with J gene TRBJ1-5, with D uncertain. The length of the CDR3 is 12 residues. Trimming took 5 bases from V and 1 from J, leaving 4 bases between them. Germline V lookup: CDR1 SGHRS, CDR2 YFSETQ.

The J gene is TRBJ1-1, the V gene TRBV19, with 7 bases matching TRBD1. The CDR3 has 15 amino acids. The trim removed 6 bases at V and 2 bases at J, leaving 9 bases unmatched. Germline V gene lookup returns CDR1 LNHDA and CDR2 SQIVND (reference sequence). In DNA, the CDR3 is TGTGCCAGTAGAAATAGACAGGGCTCCAACACTGAAGCTTTCTTT. Amino acids: CASRNRQGSNTEAFF.

This rearrangement joins TRBV7-2 to TRBJ2-1, with 9 bases that match TRBD1. V trimming: 1 base; J trimming: 6 bases; junction bases outside the gene matches: 7. There are 16 residues in the CDR3. Germline values: CDR1 SGHTA, CDR2 FQGNSA. This CDR3 is CASSLGGTGFSNEQFF. CDR3 sequence (DNA): TGTGCCAGCAGCTTAGGGGGGACAGGGTTTAGCAATGAGCAGTTCTTC. The full variable domain, with the rest looked up from reference TRBV7-2 and TRBJ2-1, is GAGVSQSPSNKVTEKGKDVELRCDPISGHTALYWYRQSLGQGLEFLIYFQGNSAPDKSGLPSDRFSAERTGGSVSTLTIQRTQQEDSAVYLCASSLGGTGFSNEQFFGPGTRLTVL.

The V and J genes are TRBV12-3 or TRBV12-4 and TRBJ2-1; D is uncertain. The CDR3 consists of 11 residues. V was clipped by 6 bases and J by 4 bases, with 4 bases between them. The CDR3 loop reads CASSSYNEQFF. CDR3 nucleotide sequence: TGTGCCAGCAGCAGTTACAATGAGCAGTTCTTC.

The gene calls are TRBV5-1 and TRBJ2-7, with TRBD2 matching over 10 bases. CDR1 and CDR2 from the germline V gene are SGHRS and YFSETQ. J lost 3 bases, V lost 0 bases, and 9 bases had no gene match. The CDR3 spans 17 residues. The CDR3 DNA is TGCGCCAGCAGCTTGGCCAAGTCTAGCGGGAGACTCTACGAGCAGTACTTC. Translation: CASSLAKSSGRLYEQYF.

The DNA of the CDR3 is TGTGCCACCAGTGAATCGGGACAAAGCACAGATACGCAGTATTTT. Amino acids: CATSESGQSTDTQYF. The chain links TRBV24-1 to TRBJ2-3; tentatively, D is TRBD1 (6 bases). V was trimmed by 4 bases and J by 0 bases, leaving 10 bases between them. The CDR3 runs to 15 residues. CDR1 and CDR2 (germline): KGHDR, SFDVKD.

J is TRBJ1-2 and V is TRBV19; no definite D call. The CDR3 totals 17 residues. The ends were cut back, 5 bases at V and 0 bases at J, with 19 bases in the middle. CDR1 is LNHDA, CDR2 SQIVND, per germline (reference sequence). The CDR3 region has the DNA TGTGCCAGTAGTCACCGACGCGGGCGGGGAGCTAACTATGGCTACACCTTC. Translating gives CASSHRRGRGANYGYTF.